Following are 15 T cell receptor beta chains from one sample sequenced in a study of Graves' ophthalmopathy and Graves' hyperthyroidism. Amplified material comprised TCR beta CDR3 regions derived from RNA transcripts. Scientists carried out first-round RT-PCR using HTBI primers and then a second-round multiplex PCR. TCRdb itself ran the multiplex PCR reads through MiXCR, one entry per CDR3 protein. The sample holds some 750,000 distinct CDR3 sequences; approximately 40% are singletons and the top ten take around 40%. Input material: peripheral blood. These receptors originate from an adult man with Graves' ophthalmopathy.

This clonotype was seen repeatedly, ten times or more. The chain uses TRBV7-9 and TRBJ1-6; D is ambiguous. The germline gives CDR1 SEHNR, CDR2 FQNEAQ (reference sequence). The germline V and J ends were trimmed by 3 bases and 5 bases, with 17 bases remaining between them. This CDR3 comprises 17 residues. CDR3 DNA: TGTGCCAGCAGCTTGGTGGTCGGCGGGAACCATAATTCACCCCTCCACTTT. Encoded protein: CASSLVVGGNHNSPLHF. The full variable domain, rest sourced from reference TRBV7-9 and TRBJ1-6, is DTGVSQNPRHKITKRGQNVTFRCDPISEHNRLYWYRQTLGQGPEFLTYFQNEAQLEKSRLLSDRFSAERPKGSFSTLEIQRTEQGDSAMYLCASSLVVGGNHNSPLHFGNGTRLTVT.

This clonotype showed up just a few times. The CDR3 nucleotides read TGTGCCAGCAGCGTGGGGGGCGACTTGAACACCATATATTTT. This gives the protein CASSVGGDLNTIYF. The chain couples TRBV9 to TRBJ1-3; possible D gene TRBD1, 6 bases. The V end was cut by 2 bases, the J end by 7 bases, with 13 bases between. CDR3 length: 14 residues. Germline loops: CDR1 SGDLS, CDR2 YYNGEE.

Concerning this clonotype itself: A much larger clone differs from this one at a single base, so this may be a read error. The J gene is TRBJ2-6, the V gene TRBV29-1, with D tentatively TRBD2 (5 bases). CDR1 and CDR2 from the germline V gene are SQVTM and ANQGSEA. The V end lost 3 bases, the J end lost 0 bases, and 15 bases lay between the germline ends. CDR3 length: 17 residues. The CDR3 DNA follows: TGCAGCGTTGAGGTAAAGAGGGAGAGCTCTGGGGCCAACGTCCTGACTTTC. Its translation is CSVEVKRESSGANVLTF.

As to this clonotype: A read error is possible here, since a much larger clone lies one base away. J is TRBJ2-2 and V is TRBV25-1, with a possible D match to TRBD1 (5 bases). The length of the CDR3 is 15 residues. From germline, CDR1 is MGHDK and CDR2 SYGVNS. Trimming left V 6 bases short and J 4 bases short, with 15 bases between. The CDR3: CASSPTATTTGELFF. CDR3 DNA: TGTGCCAGCAGCCCGACAGCGACCACCACCGGGGAGCTGTTTTTT. The whole variable domain, filled in from reference TRBV25-1 and TRBJ2-2, reads EADIYQTPRYLVIGTGKKITLECSQTMGHDKMYWYQQDPGMELHLIHYSYGVNSTEKGDLSSESTVSRIRTEHFPLTLESARPSHTSQYLCASSPTATTTGELFFGEGSRLTVL.

This clonotype was observed a few times. The chain is built from TRBV25-1 and TRBJ2-2; D is unclear. V lost 5 bases and J lost 0, with 16 bases in between. CDR1 and CDR2 from the germline V gene are MGHDK and SYGVNS. The CDR3 is 17 amino acids. CDR3 nucleotides: TGTGCCAGCAGTTACTCGTGGTCACGAGCGAACACCGGGGAGCTGTTTTTT. Its protein product is CASSYSWSRANTGELFF. The whole variable domain, remainder taken from reference TRBV25-1 and TRBJ2-2, is EADIYQTPRYLVIGTGKKITLECSQTMGHDKMYWYQQDPGMELHLIHYSYGVNSTEKGDLSSESTVSRIRTEHFPLTLESARPSHTSQYLCASSYSWSRANTGELFFGEGSRLTVL.

The chain joins TRBV29-1 to TRBJ1-3; D not certain. CDR1 and CDR2 (germline): SQVTM, ANQGSEA. The CDR3 is made up of 15 amino acids. Deletions cut 7 bases from V and 8 bases from J, with 24 bases between. CDR3 DNA sequence: TGCAGCGCCCCGGACCCACGGAGCGGTGGCTACACCATATATTTT. Its translation is CSAPDPRSGGYTIYF.

As regards this clonotype: Germline is not matched at one junction end, which may reflect a read error. The chain couples TRBV7-3 to TRBJ2-5; D may be TRBD1 or TRBD2 (5 bases each). The CDR3 has 17 amino acids. The V gene's germline CDR1 is SGHTA and CDR2 FQGTGA. The CDR3 coding sequence is TGCGCCAGCAGCCAAGATCCCACCCCGGGACCCGGAAAGACCCAGTACTTC. Residues: CASSQDPTPGPGKTQYF.

This clonotype was seen a handful of times. The chain employs TRBV4-2 and TRBJ2-7; TRBD2 agrees at 7 bases. The CDR3 sequence is 16 residues long. V was pared by 0 bases and J by 2 bases, with 7 bases of the junction left unmatched. The germline CDR1 and CDR2 sequences are LGHNA and YNFKEQ. CDR3 protein: CASSQDGSRGAYEQYF. The CDR3 DNA is TGTGCCAGCAGCCAAGACGGGTCCCGGGGGGCCTACGAGCAGTACTTC.

This clonotype was seen many times. The CDR3 reads CASSLEVETQYF. Written as DNA, the CDR3 is TGTGCCAGCAGCTTAGAAGTGGAGACCCAGTACTTC. The rearrangement links TRBV7-9 to TRBJ2-5; D not resolved. The CDR3 has 12 amino acids. V lost 1 base and J lost 5, with 5 bases in between. The germline CDR1 and CDR2 sequences are SEHNR and FQNEAQ (reference sequence).

The count of this clonotype is one. This clone may be a read error of a much larger clone one base away. This chain joins TRBV20-1 and TRBJ1-1; D is ambiguous. The CDR3 totals 14 residues. Deletions cut 0 bases from V and 4 bases from J, with 12 bases between. Germline V gene lookup returns CDR1 DFQATT and CDR2 SNEGSKA (reference sequence). CDR3 protein: CSARESGRGTEAFF. The CDR3 DNA follows: TGCAGTGCTAGAGAGAGCGGACGGGGCACTGAAGCTTTCTTT.

The rearrangement joins TRBV6-6 to TRBJ1-1; 10 bases match TRBD1. V shed 7 bases, J shed 8 bases, and the junction held 7 bases outside the gene matches. Germline V gene sequence: CDR1 MNHNY, CDR2 SVGAGI (reference sequence). This CDR3 is 13 amino acids long. The DNA of the CDR3 is TGTGCCAGCATCAACTCGGGACAGGGGGAAGCTTTCTTT. Amino acid sequence: CASINSGQGEAFF.

The rearrangement uses TRBV19 and TRBJ1-1; 7 bases are shared with TRBD1. Germline V gene lookup returns CDR1 LNHDA and CDR2 SQIVND (reference sequence). This CDR3 has 17 residues. V lost 5 bases to trimming and J lost 0 bases; unmatched junction nucleotides: 12. The CDR3 DNA reads as TGTGCCAGTAGTCCCCGCCGGACAGGCGTCTTGAACACTGAAGCTTTCTTT. It codes for CASSPRRTGVLNTEAFF.

Many counts were recorded for this clonotype. The DNA for the CDR3 is TGTGCCAGCAGCTTAGCTCCAGGGGGGTACTATGGCTACACCTTC. Protein: CASSLAPGGYYGYTF. The rearrangement links TRBV7-8 to TRBJ1-2; 7 bases agree with TRBD1. CDR3 size: 15 residues. The trim removed 0 bases at V and 3 bases at J, leaving 4 bases unmatched. Germline V gives CDR1 SGHVS, CDR2 FQNEAQ.

The V gene is TRBV7-3, the J gene TRBJ2-7, with 11 positions matching TRBD1. Trimming at V came to 5 bases and at J to 3 bases, leaving 6 bases not matched to a gene. Germline V gives CDR1 SGHTA, CDR2 FQGTGA. The CDR3 extends over 15 amino acids. The CDR3 DNA is TGTGCCAGCAGCCCATCGGGACAGGGGGACTACGAGCAGTACTTC. It codes for CASSPSGQGDYEQYF.

The chain uses TRBV29-1 and TRBJ1-5; a possible D gene is TRBD1 (6 bases). This CDR3 has 17 amino acids. Germline V gene lookup returns CDR1 SQVTM and CDR2 ANQGSEA. CDR3 sequence: CSALKPGGTLSNQPQHF. CDR3 sequence (DNA): TGCAGTGCCTTGAAACCTGGCGGGACACTTAGCAATCAGCCCCAGCATTTT. Full variable domain (missing parts from reference TRBV29-1 and TRBJ1-5): SAVISQKPSRDICQRGTSLTIQCQVDSQVTMMFWYRQQPGQSLTLIATANQGSEATYESGFVIDKFPISRPNLTFSTLTVSNMSPEDSSIYLCSALKPGGTLSNQPQHFGDGTRLSIL.